These T cell receptor beta chains were read from a single sample in a study of T cell responses to AZD1222 COVID-19 vaccine. This table comes from immunoSEQ multiplex PCR, and its TCRdb copy is limited to in-frame clones, with some not included. Of about 84,000 clones listed, about 90% are singletons. The specimen was peripheral blood, collected 28 days after the second AZD1222 dose. These receptors came from an adult who received the AZD1222 COVID-19 vaccine. The CDR3 runs from the conserved cysteine through the conserved F or W. The D gene is left open where the match is weak. Only part of the rows carry a size: once, few, many, or a class if the clone is expanded.

V: TRBV30
J: TRBJ1-1
size: once
D: NA
DNA: TGTGCCTGGAGTCAGGGCCTGAGCACTGAAGCTTTCTTT
CDR3: CAWSQGLSTEAFF

V: TRBV11-2
J: TRBJ1-5
size: NA
D: NA
DNA: TGTGCCAGCAGCAAGTCCCCCGTGGGCAATCAGCCCCAGCATTTT
CDR3: CASSKSPVGNQPQHF

V: TRBV19
J: TRBJ1-1
size: NA
D: NA
DNA: TGTGCCAGTAGTATATTCGACGGGGCGGGCACTGAAGCTTTCTTT
CDR3: CASSIFDGAGTEAFF

V: TRBV10-2
J: TRBJ1-2
size: NA
D: NA
DNA: TGCGCCAGCAGTGATCAGGATAACTATGGCTACACCTTC
CDR3: CASSDQDNYGYTF

V: TRBV5-1
J: TRBJ1-4
size: NA
D: NA
DNA: TGCGCCAGCAGCTTGGCCGCCTCAACTAATGAAAAACTGTTTTTT
CDR3: CASSLAASTNEKLFF

V: TRBV28
J: TRBJ2-3
size: NA
D: TRBD1
DNA: TGTGCCAGCAGTCCCCTCAGGGGGCGTGCAGATACGCAGTATTTT
CDR3: CASSPLRGRADTQYF

V: TRBV28
J: TRBJ2-3
size: NA
D: NA
DNA: TGTGCCAGCAGACATCATACGCAGTATTTT
CDR3: CASRHHTQYF

V: TRBV11-2
J: TRBJ2-7
size: NA
D: TRBD1
DNA: TGTGCCAGCAGCTATCCGGGACAGGGAAGCTACGAGCAGTACTTC
CDR3: CASSYPGQGSYEQYF

V: TRBV2
J: TRBJ1-2
size: NA
D: TRBD1
DNA: TGTGCCAGCGGGACAGGAGGATTCTATGGCTACACCTTC
CDR3: CASGTGGFYGYTF

V: TRBV11-3
J: TRBJ2-1
size: NA
D: TRBD1
DNA: TGTGCCAGCAGCGACGACAGGGACCCTAATGAGCAGTTCTTC
CDR3: CASSDDRDPNEQFF

V: TRBV19
J: TRBJ2-7
size: NA
D: NA
DNA: TGTGCCAGTAGCGACTTGAACGAGCAGTACTTC
CDR3: CASSDLNEQYF

V: TRBV14
J: TRBJ1-2
size: NA
D: NA
DNA: TGTGCCAGCAGCCAGGGGAACTATGGCTACACCTTC
CDR3: CASSQGNYGYTF

V: TRBV5-1
J: TRBJ2-6
size: NA
D: NA
DNA: TGCGCCAGCAGCTTCGAGCCTTATGGGGCCAACGTCCTGACTTTC
CDR3: CASSFEPYGANVLTF

V: TRBV5-4
J: TRBJ1-2
size: NA
D: NA
DNA: TGTGCCAGCAGCCCCCCTGCCCGGGCCGGGTATCATGGCTACACCTTC
CDR3: CASSPPARAGYHGYTF

V: TRBV28
J: TRBJ2-5
size: NA
D: NA
DNA: TGTGCCAGCATTACGGCCAGGGAAGAGACCCAGTACTTC
CDR3: CASITAREETQYF

V: TRBV2
J: TRBJ2-2
size: NA
D: NA
DNA: TGTGCCAGCTCAATAGCCGGGGAGCTGTTTTTT
CDR3: CASSIAGELFF

V: TRBV6-4
J: TRBJ2-5
size: NA
D: NA
DNA: TGTGCCACCCCGGACTCAGAAGAGACCCAGTACTTC
CDR3: CATPDSEETQYF

V: TRBV30
J: TRBJ1-6
size: once
D: NA
DNA: TGTGCCTGGACCCCCCCGAGCTCCTATAATTCACCCCTCCACTTT
CDR3: CAWTPPSSYNSPLHF

V: TRBV15
J: TRBJ1-2
size: NA
D: NA
DNA: TGTGCCACCAGCAGGAACAGGGCGGCAACCGAGGCTGGCTACACCTTC
CDR3: CATSRNRAATEAGYTF

V: TRBV7-9
J: TRBJ1-5
size: NA
D: NA
DNA: TGTGCCAGCAGCTTAGTAGGAAGGAATAGCAATCAGCCCCAGCATTTT
CDR3: CASSLVGRNSNQPQHF

V: TRBV20-1
J: TRBJ2-5
size: NA
D: NA
DNA: TGCAGTGCTAGAGATCAAGAGACCCAGTACTTC
CDR3: CSARDQETQYF

V: TRBV3-1/TRBV3-2
J: TRBJ2-2
size: NA
D: NA
DNA: TGTGCCAGCAGCCGCAGGGGGGGGCTAGGCGGGGAGCTGTTTTTT
CDR3: CASSRRGGLGGELFF

V: TRBV6-5
J: TRBJ1-2
size: NA
D: NA
DNA: TGTGCCAGCAGTTACGGGCCGCTTGGAGGCTACACCTTC
CDR3: CASSYGPLGGYTF

V: TRBV6-6
J: TRBJ2-2
size: NA
D: NA
DNA: TGTGCCAGTAACGACGGGTTCGCGAACACCGGGGAGCTGTTTTTT
CDR3: CASNDGFANTGELFF

V: TRBV6-5
J: TRBJ2-1
size: once
D: NA
DNA: TGTGCCAGCAGTTCGTGGAATGAGCAGTTCTTC
CDR3: CASSSWNEQFF